This entry lists 10 T cell receptor beta chains sequenced from one sample in a study of cytomegalovirus exposure and HLA in healthy donors. PCR employed 60 Vbeta and 13 Jbeta primers. TCRdb's copy holds only in-frame clones and misses some; the assay was immunoSEQ multiplex PCR. Of some 190,000 clones in the sample, over 80% were seen once. Sequencing was carried out using PBMCs. The receptor source for this set is a man between 35 and 55 years old in good health and CMV-seronegative.

The chain recombines TRBV30 with TRBJ1-1; no clear D. CDR1 GTSNPN and CDR2 SVGIG come from the germline V gene (reference sequence). Trimming left V 2 bases short and J 3 bases short, with 10 bases between. CDR3 size: 13 residues. The CDR3 sequence: CAWSHERDTEAFF. In DNA form, the CDR3 reads TGTGCCTGGAGTCATGAACGAGACACTGAAGCTTTCTTT. Combining the CDR3 with reference TRBV30 and TRBJ1-1 gives the whole variable domain SQTIHQWPATLVQPVGSPLSLECTVEGTSNPNLYWYRQAAGRGLQLLFYSVGIGQISSEVPQNLSASRPQDRQFILSSKKLLLSDSGFYLCAWSHERDTEAFFGQGTRLTVV.

This clone was counted a few times. The rearrangement links TRBV4-3 to TRBJ2-3; TRBD2 aligns across 7 bases. Trimming took 0 bases from V and 4 from J; bases not matched to a gene: 7. The germline gives CDR1 LGHNA, CDR2 YSLEER. This CDR3 has 16 residues. The chain's CDR3 is CASSQEWGGRADTQYF. CDR3 in DNA: TGCGCCAGCAGCCAAGAGTGGGGGGGTCGAGCAGATACGCAGTATTTT.

This clone was picked up one time. The chain uses TRBV27 and TRBJ2-7, with 10 bases fitting TRBD2. This CDR3 has 15 amino acids. Germline CDR1 MNHEY, CDR2 SMNVEV (reference sequence). Trimming at V came to 7 bases and at J to 2 bases, leaving 8 bases not matched to a gene. The CDR3 DNA is TGTGCCAGCATTCCCACTAGCGGGGCTGCCTACGAGCAGTACTTC. It translates to CASIPTSGAAYEQYF.

This clone appeared a single time. The chain is built from TRBV5-4 and TRBJ1-2, with TRBD1 matching over 7 bases. Germline CDR1 SGHNT, CDR2 YYREEE (reference sequence). V trimming: 0 bases; J trimming: 5 bases; junction bases outside the gene matches: 7. The CDR3 covers 15 residues. The CDR3 DNA reads TGTGCCAGCAGCTTGGGGGCAGGGGGGCGATATGGCTACACCTTC. Residues: CASSLGAGGRYGYTF.

This clone was observed once. This rearrangement joins TRBV27 to TRBJ1-1, with a weak D call TRBD1 (6 bases). Deletions cut 2 bases from V and 0 bases from J, with 10 bases between. This CDR3 has 15 amino acids. In germline, CDR1 is MNHEY, CDR2 SMNVEV (reference sequence). CDR3 residues: CASSLGAGVNTEAFF. In DNA form, the CDR3 reads TGTGCCAGCAGTTTAGGGGCAGGGGTGAACACTGAAGCTTTCTTT.

The chain uses TRBV4-3 and TRBJ2-6; 8 bases match TRBD1. Germline trimming cut 3 bases from V and 4 bases from J; bases unmatched to any gene: 2. The CDR3 has 15 amino acids. Germline lookup yields CDR1 LGHNA and CDR2 YSLEER. Here the CDR3 DNA reads TGCGCCAGCAGCCAGACAGGGGCCGGGGCCAACGTCCTGACTTTC. This sequence encodes CASSQTGAGANVLTF.

The CDR3 protein is CASSLDFRGDTEAFF. CDR3 coding DNA: TGTGCCAGCAGCTTAGATTTCAGGGGAGACACTGAAGCTTTCTTT. V is TRBV7-2 and J is TRBJ1-1; D is perhaps TRBD1 (6 bases). The CDR3 length is 15 residues. Germline CDR1 and CDR2: SGHTA and FQGNSA. Trimming took off 1 base at V and 3 bases at J, with 12 bases between the two ends.

The V gene is TRBV7-3, the J gene TRBJ1-1; tentative D call: TRBD1 (6 bases). The ends were cut back, 5 bases at V and 10 bases at J, with 17 bases in the middle. Germline V gene data show CDR1 as SGHTA and CDR2 as FQGTGA. The CDR3 sequence is 13 residues long. The DNA of the CDR3 is TGTGCCAGCAGCAGGACTCAGGGGACTAGAGCTTTCTTT. Its translation: CASSRTQGTRAFF.

The genes are TRBV4-1 and TRBJ1-4, with D hard to call. Germline assignment: CDR1 MGHRA and CDR2 YSYEKL. Trimming shortened V by 4 bases and J by 3 bases, and 15 bases separated the two germline ends. The CDR3 is made up of 16 amino acids. The CDR3 is CASSLKRVQSNEKLFF. The CDR3 DNA is TGCGCCAGCAGCCTTAAGAGGGTACAGTCTAATGAAAAACTGTTTTTT.

The chain combines TRBV7-8 with TRBJ2-1, with D perhaps matching TRBD2 (6 bases). Germline CDR1 and CDR2: SGHVS and FQNEAQ. V lost 5 bases to trimming and J lost 6 bases, with 20 bases between them. The CDR3 spans 16 residues. In DNA, the CDR3 is TGTGCCAGCAGCCGAGGCAGGGATCCGGGAGCCAATGAGCAGTTCTTC. Protein product: CASSRGRDPGANEQFF.